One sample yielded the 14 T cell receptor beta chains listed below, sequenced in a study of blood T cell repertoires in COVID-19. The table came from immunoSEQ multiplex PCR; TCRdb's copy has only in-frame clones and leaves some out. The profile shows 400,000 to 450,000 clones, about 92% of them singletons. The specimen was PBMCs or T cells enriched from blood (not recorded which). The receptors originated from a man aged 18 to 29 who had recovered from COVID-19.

CDR3 residues: CASSDPGGRSYNSPLHF. The CDR3 nucleotides read TGTGCCAGCAGTGACCCGGGGGGGAGATCCTATAATTCACCCCTCCACTTT. V gene TRBV6-1 combines with J gene TRBJ1-6, with D possibly matching TRBD1 (5 bases). V shed 3 bases and J shed 1 base, with 13 bases lying between them. The CDR3 loop spans 17 amino acids. The germline V gene has CDR1 MNHNS and CDR2 SASEGT.

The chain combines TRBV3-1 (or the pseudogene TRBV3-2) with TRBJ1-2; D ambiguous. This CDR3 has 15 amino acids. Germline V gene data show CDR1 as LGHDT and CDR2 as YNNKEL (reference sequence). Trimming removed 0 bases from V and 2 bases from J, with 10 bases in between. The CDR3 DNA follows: TGTGCCAGCAGCCAAGACCACGGGATCAACTATGGCTACACCTTC. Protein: CASSQDHGINYGYTF.

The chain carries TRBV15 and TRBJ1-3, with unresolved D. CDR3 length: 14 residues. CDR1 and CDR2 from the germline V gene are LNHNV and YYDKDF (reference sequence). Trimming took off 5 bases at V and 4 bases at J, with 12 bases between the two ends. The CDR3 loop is CATSPEPGGNTIYF. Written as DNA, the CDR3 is TGTGCCACCAGCCCGGAACCGGGGGGAAACACCATATATTTT.

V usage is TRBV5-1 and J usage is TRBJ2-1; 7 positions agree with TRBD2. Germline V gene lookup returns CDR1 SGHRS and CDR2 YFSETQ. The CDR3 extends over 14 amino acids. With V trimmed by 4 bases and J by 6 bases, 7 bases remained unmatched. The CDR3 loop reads CASSRGSSGNEQFF. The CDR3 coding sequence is TGCGCCAGCAGCAGGGGCTCTAGCGGCAATGAGCAGTTCTTC.

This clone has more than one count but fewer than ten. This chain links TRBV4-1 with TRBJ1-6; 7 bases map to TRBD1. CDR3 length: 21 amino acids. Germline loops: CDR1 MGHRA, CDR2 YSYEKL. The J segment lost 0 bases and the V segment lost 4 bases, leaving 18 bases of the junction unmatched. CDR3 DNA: TGCGCCAGCAGCCCCTACATTCAGGGACAGCTCTTAACCTCCTATAATTCACCCCTCCACTTT. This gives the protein CASSPYIQGQLLTSYNSPLHF.

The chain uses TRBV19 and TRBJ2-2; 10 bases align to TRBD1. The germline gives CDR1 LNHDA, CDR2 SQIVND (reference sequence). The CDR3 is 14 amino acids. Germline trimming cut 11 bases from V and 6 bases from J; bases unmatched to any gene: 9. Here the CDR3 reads CASTGTGEAGELFF. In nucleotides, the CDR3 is TGTGCCTCCACCGGGACAGGGGAGGCCGGGGAGCTGTTTTTT.

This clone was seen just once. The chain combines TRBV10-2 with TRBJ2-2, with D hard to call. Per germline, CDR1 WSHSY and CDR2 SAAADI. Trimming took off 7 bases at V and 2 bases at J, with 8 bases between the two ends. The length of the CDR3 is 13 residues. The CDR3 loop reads CASIPSNTGELFF. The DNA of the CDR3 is TGCGCCAGCATTCCCAGTAACACCGGGGAGCTGTTTTTT.

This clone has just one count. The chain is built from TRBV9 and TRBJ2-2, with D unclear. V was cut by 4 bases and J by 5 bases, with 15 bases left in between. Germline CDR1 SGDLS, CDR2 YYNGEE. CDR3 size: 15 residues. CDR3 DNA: TGTGCCAGCAGCTCCCCCCACTACGGTACCGGGGAGCTGTTTTTT. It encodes CASSSPHYGTGELFF.

The CDR3 bases are TGTGCTAGTGGCGAGTTTTCCTACGAGCAGTACTTC. Amino acid sequence: CASGEFSYEQYF. The chain employs TRBV12-5 and TRBJ2-7; D unresolved. The CDR3 is 12 residues long. Trimming took off 6 bases at V and 1 base at J, with 7 bases between the two ends. Germline CDR1 LGHNT, CDR2 FRNRAP.

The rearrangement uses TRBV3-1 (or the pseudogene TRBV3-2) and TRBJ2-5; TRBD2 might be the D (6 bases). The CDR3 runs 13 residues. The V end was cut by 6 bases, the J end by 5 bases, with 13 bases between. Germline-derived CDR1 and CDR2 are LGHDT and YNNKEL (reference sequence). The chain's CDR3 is CASSRRGSETQYF. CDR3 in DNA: TGTGCCAGCAGTAGGAGGGGCTCGGAGACCCAGTACTTC.

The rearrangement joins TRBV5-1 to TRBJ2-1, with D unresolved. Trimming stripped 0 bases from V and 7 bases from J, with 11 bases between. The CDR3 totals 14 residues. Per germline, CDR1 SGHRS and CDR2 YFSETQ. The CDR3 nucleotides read TGCGCCAGCAGCTTGGGCGACTCTTTAAATGAGCAGTTCTTC. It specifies CASSLGDSLNEQFF.

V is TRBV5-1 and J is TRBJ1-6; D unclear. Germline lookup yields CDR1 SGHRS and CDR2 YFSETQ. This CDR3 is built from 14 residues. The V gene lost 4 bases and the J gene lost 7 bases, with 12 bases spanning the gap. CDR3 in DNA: TGCGCCAGCAGCCTAGCACAGATGAATTCACCCCTCCACTTT. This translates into CASSLAQMNSPLHF.

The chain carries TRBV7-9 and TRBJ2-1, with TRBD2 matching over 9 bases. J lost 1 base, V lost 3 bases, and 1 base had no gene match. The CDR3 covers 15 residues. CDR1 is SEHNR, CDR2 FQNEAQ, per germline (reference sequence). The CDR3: CASSLREGSYNEQFF. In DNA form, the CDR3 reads TGTGCCAGCAGCTTGCGGGAGGGGTCCTACAATGAGCAGTTCTTC.

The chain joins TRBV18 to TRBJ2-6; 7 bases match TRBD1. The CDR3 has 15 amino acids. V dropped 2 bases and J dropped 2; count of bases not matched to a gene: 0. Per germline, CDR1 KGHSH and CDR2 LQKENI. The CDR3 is CASSPGTAGANVLTF. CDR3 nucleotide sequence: TGTGCCAGCTCACCAGGGACAGCTGGGGCCAACGTCCTGACTTTC.